Following are 11 T cell receptor beta chains from one sample sequenced in a study of blood T cell repertoires in COVID-19. Only in-frame clones appear in the TCRdb table, and some are missing; sequencing was by immunoSEQ multiplex PCR. The sample holds fewer than 300,000 clones, approximately 86% seen once. The sample comprised peripheral blood. The receptors derive from a woman between 18 and 29 years old with acute or convalescent COVID-19.

This chain links TRBV3-1 (or the pseudogene TRBV3-2) with TRBJ2-7, with 12 bases matching TRBD2. This CDR3 has 15 residues. The V gene's germline CDR1 is LGHDT and CDR2 YNNKEL (reference sequence). The J segment lost 2 bases and the V segment lost 4 bases, leaving 3 bases of the junction unmatched. The CDR3 spells CASSLRTSGTYEQYF. Here the CDR3 DNA reads TGTGCCAGCAGCCTGAGGACTAGCGGGACCTACGAGCAGTACTTC.

Only one count was recorded for this clone. The V and J genes are TRBV20-1 and TRBJ2-7, with 9 bases aligning to TRBD1. Germline V CDR1 and CDR2: DFQATT, SNEGSKA (reference sequence). The J segment lost 3 bases and the V segment lost 3 bases, leaving 9 bases of the junction unmatched. This CDR3 has 15 amino acids. The CDR3 region has the DNA TGCAGTGCTAGTCCCTTGACAGGGGGTGGCTACGAGCAGTACTTC. It is translated as CSASPLTGGGYEQYF.

The chain recombines TRBV5-1 with TRBJ2-6, with TRBD2 as a possible D gene (6 bases). The CDR3 consists of 18 residues. Germline CDR1 SGHRS, CDR2 YFSETQ. V gave up 4 bases and J gave up 0 bases, with 17 bases separating them. The CDR3 spells CASSPGWGLNSGANVLTF. The CDR3 DNA reads TGCGCCAGCAGCCCAGGGTGGGGACTGAACTCTGGGGCCAACGTCCTGACTTTC.

The chain has TRBV5-6 and TRBJ2-2; 8 bases are shared with TRBD2. CDR3 length: 16 amino acids. V gave up 0 bases and J gave up 1 base; unmatched junction bases: 2. The germline gives CDR1 SGHDT, CDR2 YYEEEE. The CDR3 nucleotides are TGTGCCAGCAGCTTGGGACTAGCGATGAACACCGGGGAGCTGTTTTTT. The encoded protein is CASSLGLAMNTGELFF. The full variable domain, in which reference TRBV5-6 and TRBJ2-2 provide the parts outside the CDR3, is DAGVTQSPTHLIKTRGQQVTLRCSPKSGHDTVSWYQQALGQGPQFIFQYYEEEERQRGNFPDRFSGHQFPNYSSELNVNALLLGDSALYLCASSLGLAMNTGELFFGEGSRLTVL.

This clone was counted a single time. This rearrangement joins TRBV19 to TRBJ2-7, with D maybe TRBD1 (5 bases). The CDR3 sequence is 14 residues long. Per germline, CDR1 LNHDA and CDR2 SQIVND (reference sequence). V gave up 5 bases and J gave up 5 bases, with 16 bases separating them. The CDR3 region is CASSAQAAFDEQYF. In DNA, the CDR3 is TGTGCCAGTAGTGCACAGGCGGCCTTTGACGAGCAGTACTTC.

The chain joins TRBV6-5 to TRBJ1-3, with D perhaps TRBD1 (5 bases). From germline, CDR1 is MNHEY and CDR2 SVGAGI. The CDR3 sequence is 15 residues long. V gave up 2 bases and J gave up 1 base, with 9 bases separating them. The CDR3 is CASSYTRVSGNTIYF. CDR3 nucleotide sequence: TGTGCCAGCAGTTACACCAGGGTTTCTGGAAACACCATATATTTT.

The chain uses TRBV7-2 and TRBJ1-1; a weak D match, TRBD1 (5 bases). Trimming removed 4 bases from V and 4 bases from J, with 16 bases in between. This CDR3 is built from 15 residues. Germline CDR1 reads SGHTA; CDR2 reads FQGNSA. This CDR3 reads CASSSEWGKGTEAFF. The CDR3, as DNA: TGTGCCAGCAGCTCGGAGTGGGGCAAGGGCACTGAAGCTTTCTTT.

V and J are TRBV5-5 and TRBJ2-7; 11 positions match TRBD2. Germline trimming cut 4 bases from V and 3 bases from J; bases unmatched to any gene: 6. This CDR3 region has 15 residues. Per the germline V gene, CDR1 is SGHKS and CDR2 is YYEKEE (reference sequence). Here the CDR3 reads CASSLLTSGNYEQYF. The CDR3 nucleotides read TGTGCCAGCAGCCTATTGACTAGCGGGAACTACGAGCAGTACTTC.

V gene TRBV2 combines with J gene TRBJ1-5, with D unresolved. Trimming took 7 bases from V and 0 from J, leaving 13 bases between them. This CDR3 is built from 15 residues. Germline V gene sequence: CDR1 SNHLY, CDR2 FYNNEI. The CDR3 DNA follows: TGTGCCAGCAAGGAGGCTACACATAGCAATCAGCCCCAGCATTTT. Translating it yields CASKEATHSNQPQHF.

This chain uses TRBV3-1 (or the pseudogene TRBV3-2) with TRBJ1-1; TRBD1 matches at 7 bases. V lost 4 bases and J lost 0; bases outside the gene matches: 2. The CDR3 is 14 residues long. Per germline, CDR1 LGHDT and CDR2 YNNKEL (reference sequence). The CDR3 region has the DNA TGTGCCAGCAGCCTACAGGGGATGAACACTGAAGCTTTCTTT. Encoded protein: CASSLQGMNTEAFF.

The chain employs TRBV12-3 or TRBV12-4 and TRBJ1-4; no definite D call. The CDR3 covers 12 residues. The ends were cut back, 3 bases at V and 11 bases at J, with 10 bases in the middle. DNA for the CDR3: TGTGCCAGCAGTTTGACGGACTCCAAACTGTTTTTT. This codes for CASSLTDSKLFF.